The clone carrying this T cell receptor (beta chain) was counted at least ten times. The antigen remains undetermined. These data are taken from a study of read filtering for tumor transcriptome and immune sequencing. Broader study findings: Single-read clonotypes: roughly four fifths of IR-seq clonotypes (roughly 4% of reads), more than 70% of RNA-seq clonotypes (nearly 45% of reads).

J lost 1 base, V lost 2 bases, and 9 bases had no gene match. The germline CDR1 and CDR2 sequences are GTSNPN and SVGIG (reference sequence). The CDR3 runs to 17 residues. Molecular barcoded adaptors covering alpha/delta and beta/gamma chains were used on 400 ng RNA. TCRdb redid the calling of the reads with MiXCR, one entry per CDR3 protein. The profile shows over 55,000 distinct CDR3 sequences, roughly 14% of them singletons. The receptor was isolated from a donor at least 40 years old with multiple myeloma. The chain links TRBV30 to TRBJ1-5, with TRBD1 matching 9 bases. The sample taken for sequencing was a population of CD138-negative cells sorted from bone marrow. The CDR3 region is CAWSSHRGPGSNQPQHF. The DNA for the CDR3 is TGTGCCTGGAGTTCCCACAGGGGGCCGGGGAGCAATCAGCCCCAGCATTTT. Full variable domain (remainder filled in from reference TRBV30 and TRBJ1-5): SQTIHQWPATLVQPVGSPLSLECTVEGTSNPNLYWYRQAAGRGLQLLFYSVGIGQISSEVPQNLSASRPQDRQFILSSKKLLLSDSGFYLCAWSSHRGPGSNQPQHFGDGTRLSIL.